Sequencing of this T cell receptor (beta chain) was carried out in a study of T cells in localized non-small cell lung cancer. Study observations and caveats: Those with higher blood T cell density had longer overall survival. Only one tumor region was sequenced, so heterogeneity remains possible. Adjacent lung was found to contain a median about 62 of the top 100 tumor clones.

For this clone: Its antigen is not identified.

CDR1 ENHRY and CDR2 SYGVKD come from the germline V gene. The CDR3 has 16 residues. V was cut by 2 bases and J by 6 bases, with 14 bases left in between. Libraries were prepared by immunoSEQ multiplex PCR; TCRdb keeps only in-frame clonotypes and omits some of them. The table lists 45,000 to 55,000 clones, just over 85% of them singletons. The sample consisted of peripheral blood, taken before any cancer treatment. V gene TRBV10-3 combines with J gene TRBJ1-6; tentatively, D is TRBD1 (6 bases). This receptor was taken from a male donor aged 60 or over with stage III squamous cell lung carcinoma. CDR3 bases: TGTGCCATCAGTGAGCAACAGGGTGTACTTAATTCACCCCTCCACTTT. Translation: CAISEQQGVLNSPLHF.